Listed below are T cell receptor beta chains from one sample, sequenced in a study of blood T cell repertoires in COVID-19. Using immunoSEQ multiplex PCR, the repertoire was profiled, and TCRdb retains in-frame clones only, with some absent. This repertoire shows 380,000 or so clones, more than 80% found once; its top ten account for roughly 1.2%. The sequenced sample was peripheral blood. Receptor source: a man in his forties with acute or convalescent COVID-19. The CDR3 runs from the conserved cysteine through the conserved F or W. The D gene is left open where the match is weak. Clone size is stated in some rows and not others, as once, few, many or a class when expanded.

D,size,V,J,DNA,CDR3
-,-,TRBV2,TRBJ1-4,TGTGCCAGCACACGGGGGACGGGGAACGGGGATGAAAAACTGTTTTTT,CASTRGTGNGDEKLFF
-,-,TRBV28,TRBJ1-1,TGTGCCAGCACCCCCCTGTCCGTAAAAAAAGCTTTCTTT,CASTPLSVKKAFF
-,-,TRBV5-5,TRBJ2-3,TGTGCCAGCAGCTTGGGGGTGGGCCAGCCTAGCACAGATACGCAGTATTTT,CASSLGVGQPSTDTQYF
TRBD1,-,TRBV6-2/TRBV6-3,TRBJ1-2,TGTGCCAGCAGTTACTCCCAGACAGGGCTTGGCTACACCTTC,CASSYSQTGLGYTF
TRBD1,-,TRBV4-1,TRBJ1-1,TGCGCCAGCAGCCAAGCGGGACAGGGGAACACTGAAGCTTTCTTT,CASSQAGQGNTEAFF
-,once,TRBV7-9,TRBJ1-1,TGTGCCAGCATCCTCATAGGGGGGGCTTATACTGAAGCTTTCTTT,CASILIGGAYTEAFF
TRBD1,-,TRBV3-1/TRBV3-2,TRBJ1-6,TGTGCCAGCAGCGGGGACAGGGATAATTCACCCCTCCACTTT,CASSGDRDNSPLHF
TRBD1,-,TRBV6-2/TRBV6-3,TRBJ1-2,TGTGCCAGCAGCCAAGGGCCGGGACAGGGGGGCTACAACTATGGCTACACCTTC,CASSQGPGQGGYNYGYTF
TRBD2,-,TRBV7-3,TRBJ2-1,TGTGCCAGCAGCTTATCACCGGGAGGGGAGGAACAGTTCTTC,CASSLSPGGEEQFF
TRBD1,-,TRBV6-5,TRBJ1-2,TGTGCCAGCAGGGACAGGAGGAACTATGGCTACACCTTC,CASRDRRNYGYTF
TRBD1,once,TRBV10-1,TRBJ1-2,TGCGCCAGCAGTGAGTCGGGACAGAACTATGGCTACACCTTC,CASSESGQNYGYTF
-,-,TRBV14,TRBJ2-7,TGTGCCAGCAGCCACCAGCGGAGGGAGAACTACGAGCAGTACTTC,CASSHQRRENYEQYF
-,-,TRBV28,TRBJ2-5,TGTGCCAGCAGTCAGGGGTACCAAGAGACCCAGTACTTC,CASSQGYQETQYF
TRBD2,once,TRBV3-1/TRBV3-2,TRBJ2-3,TGTGCCAGCAGCCAAGATTCGCTGCGGGAGGGTAGGACAGATACGCAGTATTTT,CASSQDSLREGRTDTQYF
TRBD2,-,TRBV7-8,TRBJ2-7,TGTGCCAGCAGCTTACGGCCAGGGAGGGTTTACGAGCAGTACTTC,CASSLRPGRVYEQYF
-,-,TRBV25-1,TRBJ2-5,TGTGCCAGCAGTGATTTAACTTTTGGAGAGACCCAGTACTTC,CASSDLTFGETQYF
TRBD1,-,TRBV5-1,TRBJ2-2,TGCGCCAGCAGCTTGGGGGACAGAACCGGGGAGCTGTTTTTT,CASSLGDRTGELFF
TRBD2,-,TRBV28,TRBJ2-5,TGTGCCAGCAGTTTAGGCCTAGCGGGAGTTCGTCAAGAGACCCAGTACTTC,CASSLGLAGVRQETQYF
TRBD1,-,TRBV5-6,TRBJ1-1,TGTGCCAGCAGCTTGGTTCTGACAGGGGGGAGCACTGAAGCTTTCTTT,CASSLVLTGGSTEAFF
TRBD1,few,TRBV9,TRBJ2-7,TGTGCCAGCAGCGGAGAAACAGGGGGCGTAGGCTACGAGCAGTACTTC,CASSGETGGVGYEQYF
-,-,TRBV7-9,TRBJ1-6,TGTGCCAGCAGCAATAGCGATACCCTCCACTTT,CASSNSDTLHF
TRBD1,-,TRBV28,TRBJ2-1,TGTGCCAGCAGTTTATACAGGGGCTCCTACAATGAGCAGTTCTTC,CASSLYRGSYNEQFF
TRBD1,few,TRBV7-9,TRBJ1-1,TGTGCCAGCACCATACAGGGGGCCGGTAACACTGAAGCTTTCTTT,CASTIQGAGNTEAFF
TRBD2,-,TRBV7-2,TRBJ2-4,TGTGCCAGCAGCTTAGCCCTAGCGGGGGTGTTAGACTTC,CASSLALAGVLDF
TRBD1,-,TRBV19,TRBJ1-1,TGTGCCACCTCCCAGGGGGGCGAATACACTGAAGCTTTCTTT,CATSQGGEYTEAFF
-,-,TRBV6-5,TRBJ2-3,TGTGCCAGCAGTTTAAGGAGTCGCACAGATACGCAGTATTTT,CASSLRSRTDTQYF
TRBD1,-,TRBV6-1,TRBJ1-1,TGTGCCAGCAGTGAAATCTACGGCAGGGGGCTGAGTGAAGCTTTCTTT,CASSEIYGRGLSEAFF
TRBD2,-,TRBV28,TRBJ2-5,TGTGCCAGCAGGATCACGAGACGAGGACTAGCAGAAGAGACCCAGTACTTC,CASRITRRGLAEETQYF
-,few,TRBV28,TRBJ2-7,TGTGCCAGCAGTCTACCAGGAACCTCCTACGAGCAGTACTTC,CASSLPGTSYEQYF
-,-,TRBV30,TRBJ1-4,TGTGCCGGAATTCAGGGCGGGAGAGAAAAACTGTTTTTT,CAGIQGGREKLFF
-,-,TRBV11-2,TRBJ1-3,TGTGCCAGCAGCTTAGGAGAGGAAAACACCATATATTTT,CASSLGEENTIYF
-,-,TRBV29-1,TRBJ2-2,TGCAGCGTGCCTAGCCTGGGAACCGGGGAGCTGTTTTTT,CSVPSLGTGELFF
-,-,TRBV30,TRBJ2-7,TGTGCCTGGAGTGGGGGAGGCGAGCAGTACTTC,CAWSGGGEQYF
-,-,TRBV28,TRBJ2-4,TGTGCCAGCAGTTCCCATTCCTCGACATTAGCCAAAAACATTCAGTACTTC,CASSSHSSTLAKNIQYF
TRBD1,once,TRBV13,TRBJ2-7,TGTGCCAGCAGCTCGAAGGGCAGGGGGCTCTACGAGCAGTACTTC,CASSSKGRGLYEQYF
-,-,TRBV11-2,TRBJ1-4,TGTGCCAGCAGCTTACCGTGGGAGAATGAAAAACTGTTTTTT,CASSLPWENEKLFF
TRBD1,-,TRBV10-2,TRBJ2-7,TGCGCCAGCAGAGAGAACAGGGGCGCAAGCTACGAGCAGTACTTC,CASRENRGASYEQYF
TRBD2,-,TRBV5-1,TRBJ2-7,TGCGCCAGCAGCTTGACTAGCGGGAAAGACGAGCAGTACTTC,CASSLTSGKDEQYF
TRBD1,few,TRBV7-2,TRBJ1-6,TGTGCCAGCAGCTTAGATTCACAGGGGAGTTCACCCCTCCACTTT,CASSLDSQGSSPLHF
TRBD2,-,TRBV15,TRBJ2-1,TGTGCCACCAGCATTACTAGCGGAGAGAACAATGAGCAGTTCTTC,CATSITSGENNEQFF
TRBD1,-,TRBV2,TRBJ1-5,TGTGCCAGCAGCCCGATGGGGGACAGGGGGCAGCCCCAGCATTTT,CASSPMGDRGQPQHF
TRBD1,-,TRBV25-1,TRBJ2-3,TGTGCCAGCAGTGCCTACAGGGGGCTGAGGGCAGATACGCAGTATTTT,CASSAYRGLRADTQYF
TRBD1,-,TRBV7-9,TRBJ1-2,TGTGCCAGCAGCTTAGGACAGGGAGGCTACACCTTC,CASSLGQGGYTF
TRBD2,-,TRBV5-4,TRBJ2-1,TGTGCCAGCAGCCAGTGGACTAGCGGCTACAATGAGCAGTTCTTC,CASSQWTSGYNEQFF
-,-,TRBV29-1,TRBJ1-1,TGCAGCGCCCACGGCGGGGGGCGAGTTTATTCTGTTGTAAGGACTGAAGCTTTCTTT,CSAHGGGRVYSVVRTEAFF
-,-,TRBV28,TRBJ1-6,TGTGCCAGCAGTCCCGCCCAGGGTGGCGATTCACCCCTCCACTTT,CASSPAQGGDSPLHF
-,-,TRBV19,TRBJ1-1,TGTGCCAGTAGTATTCCCGGGACTGAAGCTTTCTTT,CASSIPGTEAFF
-,-,TRBV10-3,TRBJ2-7,TGTGCCATCAGTGTCTTCAGGGTGAACGACGAGCAGTACTTC,CAISVFRVNDEQYF
-,once,TRBV30,TRBJ2-2,TGTGCCTGGAGCACCGGGACATCCCCCACCGGGGAGCTGTTTTTT,CAWSTGTSPTGELFF
TRBD1,-,TRBV27,TRBJ2-3,TGTGCCAGCAGTTCCGACAGGGTCATAGATACGCAGTATTTT,CASSSDRVIDTQYF
TRBD2,-,TRBV5-1,TRBJ2-7,TGCGCCAGCAGACCGGGCGGGGGAGACCTCAACTACGAGCAGTACTTC,CASRPGGGDLNYEQYF
TRBD2,-,TRBV6-4,TRBJ2-1,TGTGCCAGCAGTGACGTCGGGGGGGCCAATGAGCAGTTCTTC,CASSDVGGANEQFF
-,-,TRBV5-4,TRBJ1-1,TGTGCCAGCAGGAGCATGAACACTGAAGCTTTCTTT,CASRSMNTEAFF
TRBD1,-,TRBV9,TRBJ1-4,TGTGCCAGCATGGAAAGGGGGCTAATCGGACATGAAAAACTGTTTTTT,CASMERGLIGHEKLFF
TRBD1,-,TRBV5-4,TRBJ1-6,TGTGCCAGCAGCTTCGAGACAGGGGCTTCACCCCTCCACTTT,CASSFETGASPLHF
-,-,TRBV5-1,TRBJ1-1,TGCGCCAGCAGCTTGGAGGTGGGGGCCTCCTTCCTGAACACTGAAGCTTTCTTT,CASSLEVGASFLNTEAFF
TRBD1,-,TRBV3-1/TRBV3-2,TRBJ1-2,TGTGCCAGCAGCCAAGGGGTTTTCGACAGGGGCAAAGCTAACTATGGCTACACCTTC,CASSQGVFDRGKANYGYTF
-,-,TRBV7-8,TRBJ2-7,TGTGCCAGCAGCACCGGTTCAGGTCGCTACGAGCAGTACTTC,CASSTGSGRYEQYF